Listed below are T cell receptor beta chains from one sample, sequenced in a study of cytomegalovirus exposure and HLA in healthy donors. Produced via immunoSEQ multiplex PCR; TCRdb's table is partial and in-frame only. Here the sample spans 150,000 to 200,000 clones, about nine tenths being singletons. The sample consisted of PBMCs. Every receptor here comes from a young man in good health and CMV-seropositive. The CDR3 runs from the conserved cysteine through the conserved F or W. Each record gives: D gene, clone size, J gene, V gene, CDR3 length, CDR3 protein, CDR3 DNA. A D gene is named only where the DNA matches it firmly. Not every row has a clone size; where given, it reads once, few, many or a size class.

D gene: NA; clone size: NA; J gene: TRBJ2-1; V gene: TRBV4-1; CDR3 length: 15; CDR3 protein: CASSLAAVAYNEQFF; CDR3 DNA: TGCGCCAGCAGCCTCGCGGCAGTCGCCTACAATGAGCAGTTCTTC
D gene: NA; clone size: NA; J gene: TRBJ1-2; V gene: TRBV6-1; CDR3 length: 15; CDR3 protein: CASSEAIGRAGGYTF; CDR3 DNA: TGTGCCAGCAGTGAAGCGATTGGCAGGGCCGGTGGCTACACCTTC
D gene: NA; clone size: once; J gene: TRBJ2-1; V gene: TRBV4-1; CDR3 length: 17; CDR3 protein: CASSPSPGWSSYNEQFF; CDR3 DNA: TGCGCCAGCAGCCCCAGCCCCGGGTGGAGCTCCTACAATGAGCAGTTCTTC
D gene: NA; clone size: NA; J gene: TRBJ2-7; V gene: TRBV5-1; CDR3 length: 13; CDR3 protein: CASSGDLNYEQYF; CDR3 DNA: TGCGCCAGCAGCGGGGACTTGAATTATGAGCAGTACTTC
D gene: NA; clone size: NA; J gene: TRBJ2-7; V gene: TRBV5-1; CDR3 length: 14; CDR3 protein: CASSLVGSSYEQYF; CDR3 DNA: TGCGCCAGCAGCTTGGTGGGGAGCTCCTACGAGCAGTACTTC
D gene: NA; clone size: NA; J gene: TRBJ2-7; V gene: TRBV29-1; CDR3 length: 13; CDR3 protein: CSVARTASYEQYF; CDR3 DNA: TGCAGCGTTGCCCGGACAGCCTCCTACGAGCAGTACTTC
D gene: TRBD2; clone size: NA; J gene: TRBJ2-7; V gene: TRBV6-1; CDR3 length: 15; CDR3 protein: CASSERTSGSYEQYF; CDR3 DNA: TGTGCCAGCAGTGAGAGGACTAGCGGCTCCTACGAGCAGTACTTC
D gene: NA; clone size: NA; J gene: TRBJ2-7; V gene: TRBV6-1; CDR3 length: 13; CDR3 protein: CASSVGGRDEQYF; CDR3 DNA: TGTGCCAGCAGTGTTGGAGGGAGAGACGAGCAGTACTTC
D gene: TRBD1; clone size: NA; J gene: TRBJ1-5; V gene: TRBV7-8; CDR3 length: 16; CDR3 protein: CASSLGNRGNNQPQHF; CDR3 DNA: TGTGCCAGCAGCTTAGGAAACAGGGGGAACAATCAGCCCCAGCATTTT
D gene: NA; clone size: NA; J gene: TRBJ2-3; V gene: TRBV6-6; CDR3 length: 11; CDR3 protein: CASSNRDTLYF; CDR3 DNA: TGTGCCAGCAGTAACCGGGACACACTTTATTTT
D gene: TRBD1; clone size: NA; J gene: TRBJ1-2; V gene: TRBV6-5; CDR3 length: 14; CDR3 protein: CASSYSTQGYGYTF; CDR3 DNA: TGTGCCAGCAGTTACTCGACACAGGGGTATGGCTACACCTTC
D gene: TRBD1; clone size: NA; J gene: TRBJ2-1; V gene: TRBV7-3; CDR3 length: 16; CDR3 protein: CASSLMPKTGLNEQFF; CDR3 DNA: TGTGCCAGCAGCTTAATGCCTAAGACAGGGCTCAATGAGCAGTTCTTC
D gene: TRBD2; clone size: NA; J gene: TRBJ2-1; V gene: TRBV5-5; CDR3 length: 15; CDR3 protein: CASSLGTGTSNEQFF; CDR3 DNA: TGTGCCAGCAGCTTGGGGACCGGGACTAGCAATGAGCAGTTCTTC
D gene: TRBD1; clone size: NA; J gene: TRBJ2-1; V gene: TRBV5-1; CDR3 length: 15; CDR3 protein: CASNVLDRGLGEQFF; CDR3 DNA: TGCGCCAGCAACGTCCTGGACAGGGGGCTCGGTGAGCAGTTCTTC
D gene: NA; clone size: NA; J gene: TRBJ1-5; V gene: TRBV6-5; CDR3 length: 15; CDR3 protein: CASSYSASSNQPQHF; CDR3 DNA: TGTGCCAGCAGTTACTCGGCAAGTAGCAATCAGCCCCAGCATTTT
D gene: TRBD1; clone size: NA; J gene: TRBJ2-3; V gene: TRBV7-3; CDR3 length: 14; CDR3 protein: CASSRQGGTDTQYF; CDR3 DNA: TGTGCCAGCAGCCGACAGGGTGGCACAGATACGCAGTATTTT
D gene: TRBD2; clone size: NA; J gene: TRBJ2-7; V gene: TRBV5-5; CDR3 length: 14; CDR3 protein: CASSLRGGSYEQYF; CDR3 DNA: TGTGCCAGCAGCTTGAGGGGAGGGTCCTACGAGCAGTACTTC
D gene: NA; clone size: once; J gene: TRBJ1-2; V gene: TRBV10-3; CDR3 length: 17; CDR3 protein: CAIKRPGHVEDGYGYTF; CDR3 DNA: TGTGCCATCAAAAGACCGGGACACGTTGAAGACGGCTATGGCTACACCTTC
D gene: TRBD2; clone size: NA; J gene: TRBJ2-1; V gene: TRBV29-1; CDR3 length: 15; CDR3 protein: CSVKGGAGGYNEQFF; CDR3 DNA: TGCAGCGTCAAAGGGGGAGCGGGAGGTTATAATGAGCAGTTCTTC
D gene: NA; clone size: once; J gene: TRBJ2-3; V gene: TRBV27; CDR3 length: 14; CDR3 protein: CASISPFGTDTQYF; CDR3 DNA: TGTGCCAGCATTAGTCCTTTTGGCACAGATACGCAGTATTTT
D gene: NA; clone size: NA; J gene: TRBJ2-4; V gene: TRBV9; CDR3 length: 14; CDR3 protein: CASSVGNRKNIQYF; CDR3 DNA: TGTGCCAGCAGCGTAGGGAACAGAAAAAACATTCAGTACTTC
D gene: NA; clone size: NA; J gene: TRBJ2-7; V gene: TRBV5-6; CDR3 length: 12; CDR3 protein: CASSSSSYEQYF; CDR3 DNA: TGTGCCAGCAGCTCGAGCTCCTACGAGCAGTACTTC
D gene: NA; clone size: NA; J gene: TRBJ2-5; V gene: TRBV19; CDR3 length: 14; CDR3 protein: CASSVGTLTGTQYF; CDR3 DNA: TGTGCCAGTAGTGTCGGGACTCTCACGGGGACCCAGTACTTC
D gene: NA; clone size: NA; J gene: TRBJ2-3; V gene: TRBV13; CDR3 length: 14; CDR3 protein: CASSLVTHQATQYF; CDR3 DNA: TGTGCCAGCAGCTTAGTCACTCACCAGGCTACGCAGTATTTT
D gene: TRBD1; clone size: NA; J gene: TRBJ2-5; V gene: TRBV2; CDR3 length: 15; CDR3 protein: CASSAGTGGQETQYF; CDR3 DNA: TGTGCCAGCAGTGCCGGGACAGGGGGTCAAGAGACCCAGTACTTC
D gene: TRBD1; clone size: NA; J gene: TRBJ1-5; V gene: TRBV30; CDR3 length: 13; CDR3 protein: CAWSGQGGQPQHF; CDR3 DNA: TGTGCCTGGAGTGGACAGGGAGGCCAGCCCCAGCATTTT
D gene: NA; clone size: NA; J gene: TRBJ2-2; V gene: TRBV7-9; CDR3 length: 14; CDR3 protein: CASTSGYDTGELFF; CDR3 DNA: TGTGCCAGCACTTCCGGGTATGACACCGGGGAGCTGTTTTTT
D gene: NA; clone size: NA; J gene: TRBJ2-1; V gene: TRBV6-5; CDR3 length: 15; CDR3 protein: CASSYRPGNDNEQFF; CDR3 DNA: TGTGCCAGCAGTTATAGGCCGGGTAATGACAATGAGCAGTTCTTC
D gene: NA; clone size: NA; J gene: TRBJ2-7; V gene: TRBV25-1; CDR3 length: 12; CDR3 protein: CASTQGSYEQYF; CDR3 DNA: TGTGCCAGTACACAGGGTTCCTACGAGCAGTACTTC
D gene: NA; clone size: NA; J gene: TRBJ2-2; V gene: TRBV9; CDR3 length: 17; CDR3 protein: CASSVGAGFRWTGELFF; CDR3 DNA: TGTGCCAGCAGCGTAGGGGCAGGGTTCAGGTGGACCGGGGAGCTGTTTTTT
D gene: NA; clone size: NA; J gene: TRBJ2-2; V gene: TRBV5-1; CDR3 length: 16; CDR3 protein: CASSLSGTSNTGELFF; CDR3 DNA: TGCGCCAGCAGCTTGTCCGGGACATCGAACACCGGGGAGCTGTTTTTT
D gene: TRBD1; clone size: NA; J gene: TRBJ1-1; V gene: TRBV7-9; CDR3 length: 13; CDR3 protein: CASSGQEVTEAFF; CDR3 DNA: TGTGCCAGCAGTGGACAGGAGGTCACTGAAGCTTTCTTT
D gene: TRBD1; clone size: NA; J gene: TRBJ1-1; V gene: TRBV28; CDR3 length: 17; CDR3 protein: CASSLPARQGLHTEAFF; CDR3 DNA: TGTGCCAGCAGTTTACCCGCCAGACAGGGGCTGCACACTGAAGCTTTCTTT